A single T cell receptor (beta chain) is shown here with its context. The record originates from a study of blood T cell repertoires in COVID-19. Across the whole study: The United States, Italy and Spain provided the acute and convalescent COVID-19 samples. Sources were T cells, B-cell-depleted T cells, or PBMCs; the material itself was cDNA or gDNA.

This CDR3 has 15 amino acids. J lost 6 bases, V lost 2 bases, and 6 bases had no gene match. Germline-derived CDR1 and CDR2 are LGHDT and YNNKEL (reference sequence). Authors' processing steps: Cell counts per sample came from amplifying reference gene primers. Profiling relied on immunoSEQ multiplex PCR, and the TCRdb table lists in-frame clones only, not all of them. D and trimming come from the DNA, and the V and J calls and clone size come from that table. The sample has 98,000 or so clones; more than 85% are singletons. The clonotype comes from a human donor in a cohort sampled during active COVID-19. V gene TRBV3-1 (or the pseudogene TRBV3-2) combines with J gene TRBJ2-7, with TRBD1 matching over 11 bases. Material: peripheral blood. The CDR3 DNA reads TGTGCCAGCAGCCAACTCGGGACAGGGGGGGGCGAGCAGTACTTC. It translates to CASSQLGTGGGEQYF.